Presented here are 15 T cell receptor beta chains from one specimen sequenced in a study of cytomegalovirus exposure and HLA in healthy donors. This PCR relied on a set of 60 Vbeta primers and 13 Jbeta primers. The repertoire was sequenced with immunoSEQ multiplex PCR; TCRdb's copy has only in-frame clones and lacks some. Of 75,000 to 100,000 clones listed, around 74% are singletons. The sequenced sample consisted of PBMCs. These receptors were obtained from a male donor in good health and CMV-seronegative.

The CDR3 spells CATTKNRVGSPLHF. Written as DNA, the CDR3 is TGTGCCACCACGAAAAACAGGGTTGGTTCACCCCTCCACTTT. V is TRBV6-5 and J is TRBJ1-6; possibly TRBD1 for D (6 bases). In germline, CDR1 is MNHEY, CDR2 SVGAGI. This CDR3 contains 14 residues. V was trimmed by 10 bases and J by 9 bases, leaving 19 bases between them.

J is TRBJ2-5 and V is TRBV5-4; 8 positions match TRBD2. The CDR3 is 15 residues long. Trimming removed 1 base from V and 5 bases from J; junction bases left unmatched: 7. Germline V gene sequence: CDR1 SGHNT, CDR2 YYREEE (reference sequence). As DNA, the CDR3 is TGTGCCAGCAGCTTGTCGAGCGGGAGCTGGGAGACCCAGTACTTC. Amino acids: CASSLSSGSWETQYF.

The chain links TRBV9 to TRBJ2-3; maybe TRBD2 (6 bases). The CDR3 is made up of 15 amino acids. Germline CDR1 and CDR2: SGDLS and YYNGEE. Trimming took off 1 base at V and 0 bases at J, with 9 bases between the two ends. The CDR3, as DNA: TGTGCCAGCAGCGTAAACAGCGGGAGCACAGATACGCAGTATTTT. Residues: CASSVNSGSTDTQYF.

This chain joins TRBV19 and TRBJ1-5; weak D call: TRBD1 (6 bases). Trimming removed 6 bases at V and 6 bases at J, with 15 bases between. The germline CDR1 and CDR2 sequences are LNHDA and SQIVND (reference sequence). The CDR3 is 14 amino acids. Written as DNA, the CDR3 is TGTGCCAGTAGCTCCCGGACACAGGGTCAGCCCCAGCATTTT. Amino acids: CASSSRTQGQPQHF.

The chain links TRBV2 to TRBJ2-5; D not resolved. This CDR3 is 8 amino acids long. Germline assignment: CDR1 SNHLY and CDR2 FYNNEI. The CDR3 region has the DNA TGTGTAATAGAGACCCAGTACTTC. It yields the protein CVIETQYF.

The rearrangement links TRBV28 to TRBJ1-4; D gene unclear. In germline, CDR1 is MDHEN, CDR2 SYDVKM. V dropped 0 bases and J dropped 11 bases, with 19 bases sitting between them. This CDR3 comprises 16 residues. CDR3 sequence (DNA): TGTGCCAGCAGTTTATGGGAGGATAGGGAAGGAGGGAAACTGTTTTTT. Protein sequence: CASSLWEDREGGKLFF.

The V and J genes are TRBV9 and TRBJ2-7; no definite D call. The germline gives CDR1 SGDLS, CDR2 YYNGEE. There are 13 residues in the CDR3. Trimming pared 0 bases from V and 0 bases from J, leaving 4 bases between. The DNA for the CDR3 is TGTGCCAGCAGCGTAGTAGCCTCCTACGAGCAGTACTTC. This codes for CASSVVASYEQYF. Variable domain in full (rest from reference TRBV9 and TRBJ2-7): DSGVTQTPKHLITATGQRVTLRCSPRSGDLSVYWYQQSLDQGLQFLIQYYNGEERAKGNILERFSAQQFPDLHSELNLSSLELGDSALYFCASSVVASYEQYFGPGTRLTVT.

The chain has TRBV6-5 and TRBJ1-3, with D possibly being TRBD1 (5 bases). CDR1 and CDR2 from the germline V gene are MNHEY and SVGAGI. The CDR3 is 16 amino acids. V was shortened by 2 bases and J by 0 bases, with 11 bases between the two germline ends. The CDR3 loop is CASSYLQDYSGNTIYF. As DNA, the CDR3 is TGTGCCAGCAGTTACCTACAGGATTACTCTGGAAACACCATATATTTT.

This rearrangement joins TRBV27 to TRBJ1-4; D is ambiguous. The CDR3 is 15 amino acids. Germline V gene data show CDR1 as MNHEY and CDR2 as SMNVEV (reference sequence). V shed 1 base and J shed 5 bases, with 11 bases lying between them. CDR3 sequence reads: CASSLFPDGNEKLFF. CDR3 DNA sequence: TGTGCCAGCAGTTTATTTCCAGACGGGAATGAAAAACTGTTTTTT. Full variable domain (remainder filled in from reference TRBV27 and TRBJ1-4): EAQVTQNPRYLITVTGKKLTVTCSQNMNHEYMSWYRQDPGLGLRQIYYSMNVEVTDKGDVPEGYKVSRKEKRNFPLILESPSPNQTSLYFCASSLFPDGNEKLFFGSGTQLSVL.

The rearrangement links TRBV18 to TRBJ2-3, with 14 bases aligning to TRBD2. Per the germline V gene, CDR1 is KGHSH and CDR2 is LQKENI. The CDR3 is made up of 16 amino acids. V gave up 8 bases and J gave up 0 bases; unmatched junction bases: 4. The CDR3 DNA reads TGTGCCAGCGCGAGACTAGCGGGAGGGAGCACAGATACGCAGTATTTT. This translates into CASARLAGGSTDTQYF.

V is TRBV6-5 and J is TRBJ2-7; D perhaps matches TRBD1 (5 bases). Deletions cut 5 bases from V and 6 bases from J, with 17 bases between. The CDR3 covers 14 residues. CDR1 and CDR2 from the germline V gene are MNHEY and SVGAGI. This chain's CDR3 is CASSLSAGYGEQYF. DNA of the CDR3: TGTGCCAGCAGTCTATCGGCAGGGTATGGCGAGCAGTACTTC.

This chain links TRBV29-1 with TRBJ2-5, with 10 bases that match TRBD1. With V trimmed by 6 bases and J by 1 base, 2 bases remained unmatched. CDR1 is SQVTM and CDR2 is ANQGSEA in the germline V gene. The CDR3 runs 13 residues. The CDR3: CSVGTGAQETQYF. In DNA, the CDR3 is TGCAGCGTGGGGACAGGGGCCCAAGAGACCCAGTACTTC. Complete variable domain (other parts from reference TRBV29-1 and TRBJ2-5): SAVISQKPSRDICQRGTSLTIQCQVDSQVTMMFWYRQQPGQSLTLIATANQGSEATYESGFVIDKFPISRPNLTFSTLTVSNMSPEDSSIYLCSVGTGAQETQYFGPGTRLLVL.

This clone occurred a few times. The CDR3 DNA reads as TGTGCCAGCAGTAGCGGGGGACAGAGAGCTTTCTTT. Translation: CASSSGGQRAFF. The chain has TRBV6-5 and TRBJ1-1; 7 bases fit TRBD1. The length of the CDR3 is 12 residues. J gave up 10 bases and V 5 bases, and 7 bases lay outside the gene matches. CDR1 and CDR2 (germline): MNHEY, SVGAGI.

V is TRBV6-1 and J is TRBJ2-5, with 10 nucleotides matching TRBD1. V was pared by 3 bases and J by 8 bases, with 15 bases of the junction left unmatched. This CDR3 spans 17 amino acids. Germline CDR1 reads MNHNS; CDR2 reads SASEGT. CDR3 sequence reads: CASSDYLDRGLGGTQYF. CDR3 coding DNA: TGTGCCAGCAGTGACTACCTAGACAGGGGGCTAGGAGGCACCCAGTACTTC.

The chain is built from TRBV7-9 and TRBJ2-7; tentative D call: TRBD2 (6 bases). The V gene's germline CDR1 is SEHNR and CDR2 FQNEAQ (reference sequence). V was pared by 2 bases and J by 2 bases, with 13 bases between. The CDR3 is 15 residues long. CDR3 residues: CASSLSGEFPYEQYF. The CDR3 DNA is TGTGCCAGCAGCTTATCGGGGGAGTTCCCCTACGAGCAGTACTTC.